The 21 T cell receptor beta chains below come from one sample, sequenced in a study of cytomegalovirus exposure and HLA in healthy donors. The PCR had 60 Vbeta and 13 Jbeta primers. TCRdb's table, derived via immunoSEQ multiplex PCR, lists solely in-frame clones and lacks some. Counted here are under 150,000 clones, roughly 84% occurring once; the ten biggest clones make up roughly 3%. What was sequenced was PBMCs. Receptors were obtained from a man aged 50 to 59 in good health and CMV-seronegative.

V usage is TRBV9 and J usage is TRBJ2-2; 9 bases align to TRBD2. V was pared by 3 bases and J by 4 bases, with 4 bases of the junction left unmatched. The CDR3 runs to 15 residues. Germline CDR1 is SGDLS and CDR2 is YYNGEE. Written as DNA, the CDR3 is TGTGCCAGCAGCGCAGCGGGGGGACCCACCGGGGAGCTGTTTTTT. It yields the protein CASSAAGGPTGELFF.

This clone has a single count. The chain recombines TRBV10-3 with TRBJ2-1; D perhaps matches TRBD2 (5 bases). Germline V gives CDR1 ENHRY, CDR2 SYGVKD. V lost 8 bases to trimming and J lost 4 bases, with 15 bases between them. The CDR3 contains 14 residues. The CDR3 nucleotides are TGTGCCATCCGAGGGAGTGGTAGGTACAATGAGCAGTTCTTC. Translating it yields CAIRGSGRYNEQFF.

V gene TRBV4-2 combines with J gene TRBJ2-2; 9 bases are shared with TRBD1. From germline, CDR1 is LGHNA and CDR2 YNFKEQ. The CDR3 contains 19 residues. J gave up 3 bases and V 3 bases, and 14 bases lay outside the gene matches. The CDR3 loop is CASSHALGRGQGDTGELFF. DNA of the CDR3: TGTGCCAGCAGCCACGCCCTTGGGAGGGGACAGGGTGACACCGGGGAGCTGTTTTTT.

The rearrangement joins TRBV7-2 to TRBJ1-2; 8 positions agree with TRBD1. This CDR3 region has 15 residues. The trim removed 1 base at V and 4 bases at J, leaving 5 bases unmatched. In germline, CDR1 is SGHTA, CDR2 FQGNSA. The CDR3, as DNA: TGTGCCAGCAGCTTAGACGCCGGGACAGGCTATGGCTACACCTTC. It translates to CASSLDAGTGYGYTF.

The chain couples TRBV19 to TRBJ1-3, with a tentative D call TRBD1 (6 bases). V was clipped by 3 bases and J by 4 bases, with 10 bases between them. Per the germline V gene, CDR1 is LNHDA and CDR2 is SQIVND (reference sequence). The CDR3 runs to 14 residues. The DNA for the CDR3 is TGTGCCAGTAGTATCTATGGGACAGGAAACACCATATATTTT. It specifies CASSIYGTGNTIYF. The variable domain in full, completed from reference TRBV19 and TRBJ1-3, reads DGGITQSPKYLFRKEGQNVTLSCEQNLNHDAMYWYRQDPGQGLRLIYYSQIVNDFQKGDIAEGYSVSREKKESFPLTVTSAQKNPTAFYLCASSIYGTGNTIYFGEGSWLTVV.

The chain couples TRBV2 to TRBJ1-2; D is perhaps TRBD1 (6 bases). Germline V CDR1 and CDR2: SNHLY, FYNNEI. CDR3 length: 12 amino acids. V gave up 1 base and J gave up 8 bases, with 8 bases separating them. CDR3 nucleotides: TGTGCCAGCAGTGAAGGGCAGGGGGGCTACACCTTC. Translating it yields CASSEGQGGYTF.

The chain combines TRBV9 with TRBJ1-1; D gene unclear. V dropped 0 bases and J dropped 1 base, with 10 bases sitting between them. Germline V gene lookup returns CDR1 SGDLS and CDR2 YYNGEE. This CDR3 has 15 residues. Written as DNA, the CDR3 is TGTGCCAGCAGCGTAGACCCACAGCCGAACACTGAAGCTTTCTTT. It codes for CASSVDPQPNTEAFF.

V gene TRBV5-1 combines with J gene TRBJ2-1, with 7 bases lining up with TRBD2. CDR1 SGHRS and CDR2 YFSETQ come from the germline V gene. This CDR3 contains 17 residues. J lost 5 bases, V lost 4 bases, and 15 bases had no gene match. The CDR3 nucleotides are TGCGCCAGCAGCCCGCCAGTTAATGGGGGGGTTAACAATGAGCAGTTCTTC. Its translation: CASSPPVNGGVNNEQFF.

The rearrangement links TRBV27 to TRBJ2-5; 9 bases align to TRBD1. The DNA end is a closer match to TRBJ2-7, so the J assignment may be wrong. CDR3 size: 16 residues. Germline V gives CDR1 MNHEY, CDR2 SMNVEV (reference sequence). CDR3 bases: TGTGCCAGCGGGTGGGTTATCGGGACAGGGAAAAGCGAGCAGTACTTC. Protein sequence: CASGWVIGTGKSEQYF.

This chain joins TRBV5-4 and TRBJ2-3; 13 bases match TRBD2. Germline V lookup: CDR1 SGHNT, CDR2 YYREEE (reference sequence). The CDR3 has 17 amino acids. Trimming removed 1 base from V and 0 bases from J; junction bases left unmatched: 2. CDR3 residues: CASSLRLAGGSTDTQYF. The CDR3 coding sequence is TGTGCCAGCAGCTTGCGACTAGCGGGGGGTAGCACAGATACGCAGTATTTT. Variable domain in full (rest from reference TRBV5-4 and TRBJ2-3): ETGVTQSPTHLIKTRGQQVTLRCSSQSGHNTVSWYQQALGQGPQFIFQYYREEENGRGNFPPRFSGLQFPNYSSELNVNALELDDSALYLCASSLRLAGGSTDTQYFGPGTRLTVL.

The chain is built from TRBV30 and TRBJ2-7; 8 nucleotides line up with TRBD1. V was pared by 2 bases and J by 11 bases, with 14 bases of the junction left unmatched. CDR1 GTSNPN and CDR2 SVGIG come from the germline V gene (reference sequence). CDR3 length: 14 residues. CDR3 sequence (DNA): TGTGCCTGGAGTTTGGGACAGGAATTCCTAAGGAAGTACTTC. This translates into CAWSLGQEFLRKYF.

V gene TRBV12-5 combines with J gene TRBJ2-1; weak D call: TRBD1 (5 bases). Per germline, CDR1 LGHNT and CDR2 FRNRAP. The CDR3 sequence is 14 residues long. V was cut by 7 bases and J by 0 bases, with 10 bases left in between. CDR3 sequence reads: CASDRRASYNEQFF. CDR3 bases: TGTGCTAGTGACCGCAGGGCCTCCTACAATGAGCAGTTCTTC.

This clone was found a few times. The V call is TRBV6-1, the J call TRBJ1-1, with 7 bases lining up with TRBD1. There are 14 residues in the CDR3. Germline V CDR1 and CDR2: MNHNS, SASEGT. V shed 5 bases, J shed 3 bases, and the junction held 6 bases outside the gene matches. The CDR3 DNA reads TGTGCCAGCAGTCAACAGGGGCGGTACACTGAAGCTTTCTTT. As protein: CASSQQGRYTEAFF.

The V call is TRBV5-1, the J call TRBJ1-1; D uncertain. The V end lost 1 base, the J end lost 11 bases, and 18 bases lay between the germline ends. Germline CDR1 is SGHRS and CDR2 is YFSETQ. CDR3 length: 14 residues. CDR3 sequence: CASSLSSFLKRAFF. The DNA of the CDR3 is TGCGCCAGCAGCTTGTCGTCCTTTTTAAAGCGGGCTTTCTTT.

The chain couples TRBV4-1 to TRBJ2-7, with a possible D match to TRBD2 (5 bases). CDR1 is MGHRA, CDR2 YSYEKL, per germline. This CDR3 is 15 amino acids long. The germline V and J ends were trimmed by 1 base and 6 bases, with 16 bases remaining between them. CDR3 in DNA: TGCGCCAGCAGCCAAGTAGGCCTAGCCCTCCGCGAGCAGTACTTC. Protein sequence: CASSQVGLALREQYF.

The gene calls are TRBV18 and TRBJ2-3; D may be TRBD1 (5 bases). This CDR3 region has 13 residues. Germline assignment: CDR1 KGHSH and CDR2 LQKENI. V shed 0 bases and J shed 4 bases, with 5 bases lying between them. The CDR3 protein is CASSPPGPDTQYF. In DNA, the CDR3 is TGTGCCAGCTCACCACCGGGGCCAGATACGCAGTATTTT.

V usage is TRBV14 and J usage is TRBJ1-2, with 7 bases identical to TRBD1. The V segment lost 3 bases and the J segment 2 bases; nucleotides outside the gene matches: 3. Germline V lookup: CDR1 SGHDN, CDR2 FVKESK. The CDR3 spans 14 residues. CDR3 region: CASSHTGQNYGYTF. The CDR3 region has the DNA TGTGCCAGCAGCCATACGGGACAGAACTATGGCTACACCTTC.

J is TRBJ1-2 and V is TRBV4-3, with 10 bases aligning to TRBD1. This CDR3 has 15 amino acids. CDR1 LGHNA and CDR2 YSLEER come from the germline V gene. V lost 1 base and J lost 7; bases outside the gene matches: 6. CDR3 loop: CASSQATGGAGGYTF. CDR3 nucleotide sequence: TGCGCCAGCAGCCAAGCGACAGGGGGCGCGGGTGGCTACACCTTC.

A single count supports this clone. This sequence joins TRBV12-5 and TRBJ2-2, with 10 nucleotides matching TRBD1. Germline loops: CDR1 LGHNT, CDR2 FRNRAP. The CDR3 contains 15 residues. J lost 6 bases, V lost 6 bases, and 7 bases had no gene match. This chain's CDR3 is CASGLRQGAAGELFF. The CDR3 DNA is TGTGCTAGTGGCCTCCGACAGGGGGCGGCCGGGGAGCTGTTTTTT. Supplemented by reference TRBV12-5 and TRBJ2-2, the full variable domain reads DARVTQTPRHKVTEMGQEVTMRCQPILGHNTVFWYRQTMMQGLELLAYFRNRAPLDDSGMPKDRFSAEMPDATLATLKIQPSEPRDSAVYFCASGLRQGAAGELFFGEGSRLTVL.

The genes are TRBV7-6 and TRBJ2-2; tentatively, D is TRBD2 (5 bases). CDR3 length: 12 amino acids. Germline V gene data show CDR1 as SGHVS and CDR2 as FNYEAQ. The V and J ends lost 5 bases and 8 bases respectively, with 9 bases between them. CDR3 bases: TGTGCCAGCAGCCCGGGGAAGGGGGAGCTGTTTTTT. Translating gives CASSPGKGELFF.

V gene TRBV29-1 combines with J gene TRBJ2-5; maybe TRBD2 (7 bases). The germline V and J ends were trimmed by 6 bases and 4 bases, with 21 bases remaining between them. The germline V gene encodes CDR1 SQVTM and CDR2 ANQGSEA. The CDR3 covers 15 residues. CDR3 region: CSVEGGRLLGETQYF. CDR3 in DNA: TGCAGCGTGGAGGGGGGGCGCTTATTGGGAGAGACCCAGTACTTC.